What follows are 22 T cell receptor beta chains derived from one specimen sequenced in a study of blood T cell repertoires in COVID-19. Generated by immunoSEQ multiplex PCR, the TCRdb table keeps only in-frame clones and is missing some. Of 100,000 to 150,000 clones detected, about four fifths appear once; the ten largest clones hold roughly 17%. Sequencing was done on a sample of peripheral blood. The receptor source for this set is a man aged 25 to 40 with COVID-19, enrolled during active disease.

The chain combines TRBV3-1 (or the pseudogene TRBV3-2) with TRBJ1-5; 11 bases are a match to TRBD1. The junction had 7 bases not matched to a gene; V was cut back by 0 bases and J by 0 bases. CDR3 length: 19 residues. Germline V gives CDR1 LGHDT, CDR2 YNNKEL (reference sequence). CDR3 DNA sequence: TGTGCCAGCAGCCAAGATAGCGGACAGGGGGCCTATAGCAATCAGCCCCAGCATTTT. This translates into CASSQDSGQGAYSNQPQHF.

V gene TRBV11-2 combines with J gene TRBJ2-3; TRBD2 matches at 12 bases. Germline V gene sequence: CDR1 SGHAT, CDR2 FQNNGV. The CDR3 runs 16 residues. V was pared by 4 bases and J by 4 bases, with 6 bases of the junction left unmatched. CDR3 protein: CASSSLTSGSADTQYF. The CDR3 nucleotides are TGTGCCAGCAGCTCTCTGACTAGCGGGAGCGCAGATACGCAGTATTTT.

This clone turned up a few times. CDR3 coding DNA: TGCGCCAGCAGCCTCCCGAACAGGGGGGGGTATGGCTACACCTTC. The encoded protein is CASSLPNRGGYGYTF. The rearrangement links TRBV5-1 to TRBJ1-2, with 8 positions matching TRBD1. Germline-derived CDR1 and CDR2 are SGHRS and YFSETQ. The CDR3 runs to 15 residues. V shed 4 bases and J 5 bases; nucleotides not matched to a gene: 10.

The gene calls are TRBV4-1 and TRBJ2-7, with 7 bases identical to TRBD1. The CDR3 spans 15 residues. The germline V gene has CDR1 MGHRA and CDR2 YSYEKL. V lost 4 bases and J lost 0; bases outside the gene matches: 6. This CDR3 is CASSPQDRYSYEQYF. For the CDR3, the DNA is TGCGCCAGCAGCCCCCAGGACAGGTACTCCTACGAGCAGTACTTC.

The chain combines TRBV5-5 with TRBJ2-2; 7 nucleotides line up with TRBD1. From germline, CDR1 is SGHKS and CDR2 YYEKEE (reference sequence). V was clipped by 2 bases and J by 0 bases; unmatched bases: 1. This CDR3 is built from 15 residues. The CDR3 is CASSFGTANTGELFF. The CDR3 coding sequence is TGTGCCAGCAGCTTCGGGACAGCGAACACCGGGGAGCTGTTTTTT.

A note on this clone: Mismatch with germline at one junction end may stem from a read error. This chain connects TRBV29-1 to TRBJ1-1; D is unclear. Germline CDR1 SQVTM, CDR2 ANQGSEA. CDR3 size: 12 residues. DNA of the CDR3: TGCAGCGTTCAAGACCAAAACACTGAAGCTTTCTTT. Translated: CSVQDQNTEAFF.

The V gene is TRBV6-6, the J gene TRBJ1-4; TRBD1 agrees at 7 bases. The ends lost 7 bases at V and 3 bases at J; junction bases unmatched: 5. The CDR3 covers 14 residues. Germline CDR1 reads MNHNY; CDR2 reads SVGAGI (reference sequence). CDR3 bases: TGTGCCAGCAATAAGGGGGCGGCTAATGAAAAACTGTTTTTT. It yields the protein CASNKGAANEKLFF.

CDR3 nucleotides: TGTGCCAGCACCCTTGGACAGGGCGACAATCAGCCCCAGCATTTT. Protein: CASTLGQGDNQPQHF. The rearrangement links TRBV2 to TRBJ1-5; 8 bases fit TRBD1. This CDR3 region has 15 residues. Trimming cost V 7 bases and J 3 bases; bases outside gene matches: 8. The germline V gene has CDR1 SNHLY and CDR2 FYNNEI.

The table lists this clone with many counts. This rearrangement joins TRBV7-9 to TRBJ1-2; no firm D call. The CDR3 runs to 12 residues. Looked up from germline, CDR1 is SEHNR and CDR2 is FQNEAQ (reference sequence). Trimming removed 1 base at V and 8 bases at J, with 8 bases between. The CDR3 DNA reads as TGTGCCAGCAGCTTAGGCCGAGGGGGCTACACCTTC. It codes for CASSLGRGGYTF.

J is TRBJ1-6 and V is TRBV2; D not certain. Germline CDR1 is SNHLY and CDR2 is FYNNEI. The V end lost 7 bases, the J end lost 0 bases, and 10 bases lay between the germline ends. CDR3 length: 15 amino acids. The CDR3 DNA is TGTGCCAGCAAGAGCGGAAGCTCCTATAATTCACCCCTCCACTTT. Translating gives CASKSGSSYNSPLHF.

The chain carries TRBV11-3 and TRBJ2-6; no clear D gene. Per the germline V gene, CDR1 is SGHNT and CDR2 is YENEEA. This CDR3 is built from 16 residues. V gave up 2 bases and J gave up 1 base, with 9 bases separating them. The chain's CDR3 is CASSLLLRSGANVLTF. The CDR3 nucleotides are TGTGCCAGCAGCTTATTGCTGAGATCTGGGGCCAACGTCCTGACTTTC.

The rearrangement uses TRBV10-2 and TRBJ2-3; D is ambiguous. The CDR3 runs 13 residues. In germline, CDR1 is WSHSY, CDR2 SAAADI. The V gene lost 0 bases and the J gene lost 3 bases, with 4 bases spanning the gap. The CDR3 is CASSESRTDTQYF. CDR3 in DNA: TGCGCCAGCAGTGAGTCCAGGACAGATACGCAGTATTTT.

The V and J genes are TRBV2 and TRBJ2-7; unclear D gene. The CDR3 extends over 16 amino acids. Trimming pared 1 base from V and 1 base from J, leaving 14 bases between. CDR1 and CDR2 (germline): SNHLY, FYNNEI. CDR3 in amino acids: CASSEGYADTSYEQYF. The CDR3 DNA follows: TGTGCCAGCAGTGAAGGCTACGCAGACACGTCCTACGAGCAGTACTTC.

CDR3 in amino acids: CASRGRVAEKLFF. The CDR3 nucleotides are TGTGCCAGCAGGGGCAGGGTAGCTGAAAAACTGTTTTTT. The chain recombines TRBV28 with TRBJ1-4; maybe TRBD1 (5 bases). The CDR3 runs to 13 residues. The germline CDR1 and CDR2 sequences are MDHEN and SYDVKM. Trimming cost V 6 bases and J 7 bases, with 12 bases left between them.

The chain combines TRBV7-9 with TRBJ2-3; 11 bases fit TRBD2. The CDR3 spans 17 residues. V shed 5 bases and J 0 bases; nucleotides not matched to a gene: 7. Germline CDR1 and CDR2: SEHNR and FQNEAQ (reference sequence). The CDR3 region has the DNA TGTGCCAGCAGCCCGAGACTAGCGGGGACTAGCACAGATACGCAGTATTTT. Its protein is CASSPRLAGTSTDTQYF.

The J gene is TRBJ2-7, the V gene TRBV11-1, with a tentative D call TRBD2 (6 bases). The CDR3 is 13 residues long. V was pared by 4 bases and J by 7 bases, with 14 bases between. Germline-derived CDR1 and CDR2 are SGHAT and FQDESV (reference sequence). Here the CDR3 reads CASSSPPREEQYF. The CDR3 DNA reads TGTGCCAGCAGCTCTCCTCCCCGGGAGGAGCAGTACTTC.

The chain joins TRBV3-1 (or the pseudogene TRBV3-2) to TRBJ2-2; D possibly corresponds to TRBD2 (5 bases). The CDR3 runs 15 residues. Trimming took 4 bases from V and 4 from J, leaving 13 bases between them. The V gene's germline CDR1 is LGHDT and CDR2 YNNKEL (reference sequence). Written as DNA, the CDR3 is TGTGCCAGCAGCCGCCAGCGGAGGTCCACCGGGGAGCTGTTTTTT. It codes for CASSRQRRSTGELFF.

The genes are TRBV7-9 and TRBJ2-2, with 8 positions matching TRBD1. Trimming took 1 base from V and 1 from J; bases not matched to a gene: 8. The germline CDR1 and CDR2 sequences are SEHNR and FQNEAQ (reference sequence). The CDR3 length is 18 residues. CDR3 nucleotides: TGTGCCAGCAGCTTAGTTGGCAGGGGGCTGCTGAACACCGGGGAGCTGTTTTTT. Its translation: CASSLVGRGLLNTGELFF.

The V call is TRBV28, the J call TRBJ2-7, with a tentative D call TRBD1 (6 bases). This CDR3 contains 15 residues. CDR1 is MDHEN, CDR2 SYDVKM, per germline. The germline V and J ends were trimmed by 5 bases and 0 bases, with 14 bases remaining between them. The CDR3 DNA is TGTGCCAGCAGTCCGCGGACAGCCAACTCCTACGAGCAGTACTTC. This translates into CASSPRTANSYEQYF.

The CDR3 reads CASSRVDTEAFF. The CDR3 coding sequence is TGTGCCAGCAGCAGGGTCGACACTGAAGCTTTCTTT. This chain joins TRBV6-5 and TRBJ1-1, with D possibly matching TRBD1 (5 bases). The CDR3 consists of 12 residues. V was trimmed by 6 bases and J by 3 bases, leaving 8 bases between them. Per the germline V gene, CDR1 is MNHEY and CDR2 is SVGAGI.

The rearrangement links TRBV9 to TRBJ2-2; TRBD1 matches 7 bases. Looked up from germline, CDR1 is SGDLS and CDR2 is YYNGEE. V dropped 4 bases and J dropped 4; count of bases not matched to a gene: 13. This CDR3 contains 17 residues. CDR3 loop: CASSIQPGTVGTGELFF. The CDR3 nucleotides read TGTGCCAGCAGCATCCAGCCCGGGACAGTAGGCACCGGGGAGCTGTTTTTT.

This chain links TRBV18 with TRBJ1-1; a weak D match, TRBD1 (5 bases). The ends were cut back, 3 bases at V and 11 bases at J, with 16 bases in the middle. Germline CDR1 is KGHSH and CDR2 is LQKENI. This CDR3 has 13 amino acids. The CDR3 reads CASSPLAGSLAFF. The CDR3 coding sequence is TGTGCCAGCTCACCCCTCGCAGGGTCTTTGGCTTTCTTT.